This T cell receptor (beta chain) appears in the sequencing data of a study of T cell responses to AZD1222 COVID-19 vaccine. Broader study findings: Spike-specific TCR depth and breadth grew after two AZD1222 doses. CD4 TCRs linked to vaccination spanned spike, dominating at 160-218 and 743-854. Donors were largely white British and mainly female; clonal diversity was possibly underestimated.

The table came from immunoSEQ multiplex PCR; TCRdb's copy has only in-frame clones and leaves some out. The sample yields roughly 150,000 clones, roughly 93% seen once. A remark on this clone: Its antigen is not identified.

After removal of 9 bases from V and 5 bases from J, the junction contained 8 bases not matched to a gene. Germline V lookup: CDR1 SGHDT, CDR2 YYEEEE. The CDR3 has 14 amino acids. The source was peripheral blood, collected 28 days after the second AZD1222 dose. This rearrangement joins TRBV5-6 to TRBJ1-1, with 12 bases fitting TRBD1. This TCR was sampled from an adult who received the AZD1222 COVID-19 vaccine. The CDR3 spells CATGQGALGTEAFF. CDR3 DNA sequence: TGTGCCACGGGACAGGGGGCTTTGGGGACTGAAGCTTTCTTT.